The clone carrying this T cell receptor (beta chain) was seen many times. V lost 1 base, J lost 1 base, and 14 bases lay in between. CDR1 and CDR2 (germline): SGHRS, YFSETQ. The length of the CDR3 is 17 residues. TCRdb analysed the 5' RACE reads with MiXCR anew, one entry per CDR3 protein. The data contain 25,000 to 35,000 distinct CDR3 sequences, roughly 5% of them singletons. This sample is drawn from a study of CD8 T cells in ankylosing spondylitis. The specimen was blood, either unsorted or a sorted T cell fraction (not recorded which). The chain couples TRBV5-1 to TRBJ2-2; the D gene is possibly TRBD1 (6 bases). This clonotype originated in a female donor with ankylosing spondylitis or in good health (not recorded which). The CDR3 bases are TGCGCCAGCAGCTTGAGGGGCAGGGGTATGAACACCGGGGAGCTGTTTTTT. It specifies CASSLRGRGMNTGELFF.